This record concerns one TCR beta chain sequence. What it binds is unknown. The data were obtained in a study of T-cell memory formation after mild COVID-19. CDR1 and CDR2 from the germline V gene are SGHDT and YYEEEE. This CDR3 has 13 residues. The V and J ends lost 3 bases and 6 bases respectively, with 9 bases between them. A single record per CDR3 protein comes from TCRdb applying MiXCR to the 5' RACE reads. This sample has around 340,000 distinct CDR3 sequences; about 16% occur once, and the top ten carry 20% to 25%. Whole-study results and caveats: The SARS-CoV-2 specificity of second-wave clones reaching peak at day 37 remained unverified. Clones that contracted from day 15 to 85 were balanced CD4/CD8, while later expanders leaned CD4+. Pre-infection memory already had some responding clones, implying cross-reactive memory joined.

This chain joins TRBV5-6 and TRBJ2-2; D not certain. The sequence was obtained from a man between 18 and 35 years old who had mild COVID-19 (a few samples of this study predate the infection). Cell type and time point are not known. The sample consisted of PBMCs or a T cell subset sorted from them (not recorded which). The CDR3 here is CASSSDVSGELFF. Written as DNA, the CDR3 is TGTGCCAGCAGCTCAGACGTGTCCGGGGAGCTGTTTTTT. Combining the CDR3 with reference TRBV5-6 and TRBJ2-2 gives the whole variable domain DAGVTQSPTHLIKTRGQQVTLRCSPKSGHDTVSWYQQALGQGPQFIFQYYEEEERQRGNFPDRFSGHQFPNYSSELNVNALLLGDSALYLCASSSDVSGELFFGEGSRLTVL.